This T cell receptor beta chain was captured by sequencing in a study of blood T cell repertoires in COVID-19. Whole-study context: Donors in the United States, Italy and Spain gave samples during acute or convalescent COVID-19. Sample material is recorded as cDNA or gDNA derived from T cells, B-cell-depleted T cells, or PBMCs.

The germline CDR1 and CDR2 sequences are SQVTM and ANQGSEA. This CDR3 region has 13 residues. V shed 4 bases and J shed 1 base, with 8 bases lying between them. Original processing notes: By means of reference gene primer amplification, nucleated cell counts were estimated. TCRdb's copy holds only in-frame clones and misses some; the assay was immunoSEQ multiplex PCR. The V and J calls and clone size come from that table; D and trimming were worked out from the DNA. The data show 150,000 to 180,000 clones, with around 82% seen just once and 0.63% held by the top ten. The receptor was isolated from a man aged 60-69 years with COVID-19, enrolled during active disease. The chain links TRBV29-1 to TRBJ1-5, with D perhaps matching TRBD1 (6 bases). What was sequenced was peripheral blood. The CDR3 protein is CSVGDNSNQPQHF. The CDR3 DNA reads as TGCAGCGTTGGGGACAACAGCAATCAGCCCCAGCATTTT.